The rows below give T cell receptor beta chains drawn from one sample of a study of shared clonotypes between healthy human individuals. Data came from immunoSEQ multiplex PCR; TCRdb stores just in-frame clones and leaves some out. The sample has some 1,900,000 clones, roughly 95% seen once; the top ten hold 1.2%. The sequenced material came from naive CD8+ T cells sorted from blood. These receptors were obtained from a man aged 18 to 30 in good health. Each CDR3 is given without its conserved first and last residue.

13,TRBV2,ASSVSLEKNNEQF
11,TRBV19,ASSPGQDYEQY
13,TRBV9,ASSVGTGSPYGYT
10,TRBV13,ASSLGPDTQY
11,TRBV11-2,ASSLISAGELF
13,TRBV9,ASGFAGVSTDTQY
11,TRBV7-6,ASSSGVGQPQH
11,TRBV29-1,SVDRDPNTEAF
12,TRBV7-9,ASSLGVTNYGYT
13,TRBV2,ASSEPLAGLDEQY
14,TRBV27,ASSPGPSPVGDEQF
13,TRBV7-2,ASSLWGGGADTQY
13,TRBV13,ASSSHRDSSYEQY
11,TRBV4-1,ASSQEWEDTQY
12,TRBV27,ASSLSIAGNEQF
14,TRBV9,ASSTPLAGGEETQY
12,TRBV19,ASSSGVSGNTIY
11,TRBV28,ASSYLAAYEQY
12,TRBV6-5,ASSYRSGIQTQY
13,TRBV9,ASSPEVETIYGYT
14,TRBV12-5,ASGLGQGANTGELF
11,TRBV27,ASSSYPENEQF
16,TRBV5-1,ASSLATVLAGGTDTQY
13,TRBV28,ASLNPLHVNTEAF
11,TRBV27,ASSLRTGNGYT
11,TRBV6-6,ASSSDRGTEAF
16,TRBV4-3,ASSQDSRESSGANVLT
11,TRBV28,ASSFGGDYEQY
14,TRBV10-3,AISESIGGFEETQY
13,TRBV7-9,ASSLGVQPNYGYT
13,TRBV5-8,ASSLPTDLQETQY
12,TRBV6-1,ASSEWDTPYEQY
12,TRBV7-9,ASSLAGLSYEQY
12,TRBV30,AWSAGQGLQPQH
12,TRBV13,ASSSRDRDYERY
13,TRBV7-2,ASSLFRSSYNEQF
12,TRBV7-6,ASSPGTGNYEQY
17,TRBV5-5,ASSLDLWDAGREVYEQY
12,TRBV27,ASISKQGTLEAF
11,TRBV25-1,ASSESRVHEQY
14,TRBV5-4,ASSLELASTYNEQF
11,TRBV5-4,ASSFGTPVTQY
11,TRBV7-6,ASSSRDRDEQF
11,TRBV5-4,ASSPRGDYEQY
12,TRBV7-9,ASSPAGGVDEQY
15,TRBV5-1,ASSPGTSGANTGELF
10,TRBV6-6,ASSLMNTEAF
13,TRBV12-5,ASGLTLGQGRRQY
18,TRBV5-1,ASSFTKRGARAVRTDTQY
13,TRBV28,ASSLGPTHTGELF